Included here is one TCR beta chain sequence, with context. The data belong to a study of CD8+ T cells in alopecia areata. Documented treatment: oral pan-JAK inhibitor, 5-10 mg twice daily. Per the germline V gene, CDR1 is SNHLY and CDR2 is FYNNEI. V lost 6 bases to trimming and J lost 0 bases; unmatched junction nucleotides: 2. This CDR3 is 14 amino acids long. Investigators isolated RNA and reverse transcribed it into cDNA to act as the sequencing template. Sequencing was performed with immunoSEQ multiplex PCR; in TCRdb, only in-frame clones are kept and a portion is missing. In the table there are 150,000 to 200,000 clones, approximately 57% of which are singletons.

The chain carries TRBV2 and TRBJ1-5; 7 nucleotides align to TRBD1. The sequence was obtained from a human donor with alopecia areata. The sequencing here drew on CD4+ T cells sorted from blood, taken at week 24, from a patient treated with tofacitinib. This CDR3 is CASRNRGSNQPQHF. In nucleotides, the CDR3 is TGTGCCAGCAGGAACAGGGGTAGCAATCAGCCCCAGCATTTT.